The 10 T cell receptor beta chains below were found in one sample sequenced in a study of T cells in Graves' hyperthyroidism and ophthalmopathy. The CDR3 regions of TCR beta were amplified from RNA transcripts. Researchers ran a first-round RT-PCR on the TCR CDR3 using the HTBI primer set. One entry per CDR3 protein results from TCRdb running MiXCR on the multiplex PCR reads. The repertoire holds nearly 600,000 distinct CDR3 sequences, with 14% as singletons. Sequencing was done on a sample of blood. These receptors originate from a woman younger than 30 with Graves' ophthalmopathy.

In this sample, this clonotype turned up many times. For the CDR3, the DNA is TGTGCCAGCAGTCATCCGGGACAGGTGGTCAATGAGCAGTTCTTC. Its protein is CASSHPGQVVNEQFF. The rearrangement uses TRBV2 and TRBJ2-1; 8 positions agree with TRBD1. The V segment lost 5 bases and the J segment 6 bases; nucleotides outside the gene matches: 9. The CDR3 is 15 residues long. Germline CDR1 reads SNHLY; CDR2 reads FYNNEI.

This clonotype was seen many times. The chain uses TRBV7-3 and TRBJ2-7; 11 nucleotides line up with TRBD1. CDR3 length equals 14 residues. With V trimmed by 4 bases and J by 5 bases, 4 bases remained unmatched. The germline V gene has CDR1 SGHTA and CDR2 FQGTGA. The CDR3 protein is CASSSDRGRDEQYF. The CDR3, as DNA: TGTGCCAGCAGCTCGGACAGGGGGCGGGACGAGCAGTACTTC.

The chain couples TRBV4-3 to TRBJ2-7; either TRBD1 or TRBD2 may supply D (5 bases each). The CDR3 loop spans 15 amino acids. Germline CDR1 LGHNA, CDR2 YSLEER. V was trimmed by 4 bases and J by 0 bases, leaving 13 bases between them. The CDR3 loop is CASSRLIGTSYEQYF. The CDR3 bases are TGCGCCAGCAGCCGGCTCATCGGGACCTCCTACGAGCAGTACTTC.

The V and J genes are TRBV9 and TRBJ2-3; a possible D gene is TRBD2 (6 bases). The germline V and J ends were trimmed by 2 bases and 0 bases, with 16 bases remaining between them. CDR1 and CDR2 from the germline V gene are SGDLS and YYNGEE. This CDR3 is built from 17 residues. CDR3 protein: CASSVARSGTSTDTQYF. For the CDR3, the DNA is TGTGCCAGCAGCGTGGCTAGATCCGGGACTAGCACAGATACGCAGTATTTT.

The sample holds many counts of this clonotype. The chain recombines TRBV5-1 with TRBJ1-5; 7 bases agree with TRBD1. The CDR3 spans 16 residues. In germline, CDR1 is SGHRS, CDR2 YFSETQ. V was pared by 0 bases and J by 3 bases, with 6 bases of the junction left unmatched. In nucleotides, the CDR3 is TGCGCCAGCAGCTTGGAAGCAGGGGGTCACAATCAGCCCCAGCATTTT. Amino acids: CASSLEAGGHNQPQHF.

V is TRBV12-3 or TRBV12-4 and J is TRBJ1-2; 7 nucleotides match TRBD1. With 6 bases clipped from V and 8 bases from J, the junction kept 9 bases outside the gene matches. The CDR3 length is 13 residues. CDR3 in amino acids: CASRKDRFKGYTF. The CDR3 DNA reads TGTGCCAGCAGGAAGGACAGGTTTAAGGGCTACACCTTC.

The table lists this clonotype with many counts. The chain joins TRBV9 to TRBJ2-5; TRBD1 matches at 9 bases. J lost 5 bases, V lost 0 bases, and 8 bases had no gene match. Germline CDR1 SGDLS, CDR2 YYNGEE. The CDR3 extends over 16 amino acids. CDR3 nucleotide sequence: TGTGCCAGCAGCGTAGATCCGGGACAGGGAGGCGAGACCCAGTACTTC. This translates into CASSVDPGQGGETQYF.

The gene calls are TRBV19 and TRBJ2-2, with 12 nucleotides matching TRBD2. Germline CDR1 and CDR2: LNHDA and SQIVND (reference sequence). This CDR3 is built from 16 residues. Trimming took 3 bases from V and 9 from J; bases not matched to a gene: 8. The CDR3 protein is CASSMTSGSVERELFF. CDR3 nucleotides: TGTGCCAGTAGTATGACTAGCGGGAGCGTTGAGCGGGAGCTGTTTTTT.

The J gene is TRBJ2-7, the V gene TRBV19; possible D gene TRBD2, 5 bases. The germline V gene has CDR1 LNHDA and CDR2 SQIVND (reference sequence). CDR3 length: 16 residues. The V and J ends lost 2 bases and 0 bases respectively, with 14 bases between them. CDR3: CASSIWGAPSSYEQYF. As DNA, the CDR3 is TGTGCCAGTAGTATATGGGGAGCGCCGAGCTCCTACGAGCAGTACTTC.

This clonotype was counted many times. The chain couples TRBV20-1 to TRBJ1-2, with 8 bases lining up with TRBD1. The CDR3 consists of 16 residues. The germline CDR1 and CDR2 sequences are DFQATT and SNEGSKA (reference sequence). V shed 3 bases and J 8 bases; nucleotides not matched to a gene: 17. The CDR3 here is CSARLIQGDGLNGYTF. In nucleotides, the CDR3 is TGCAGTGCTAGGTTAATACAGGGGGACGGGTTGAACGGCTACACCTTC.